The clone carrying this TCR beta chain occurred a few times. Its specificity is unknown. The entry originates in a study of OX40 agonist ivuxolimab in advanced cancers. Study-wide points: Partly responding patients at 0.1-3.0 mg/kg showed some of the smallest clonal expansion. At doses 0.1 to 3.0 mg/kg, CD4+ and CD8+ clones expanded. CD8+ T cells (on average) carried more expanded clones than CD4+ T cells.

Baseline, cycle 4 day 1, and cycle 7 day 1 were the blood sampling points. Assay: immunoSEQ multiplex PCR; the TCRdb copy retains only in-frame clones and omits some. In the table there are approximately 60,000 clones, more than 75% of which are singletons. The sequence derives from an adult with an advanced solid tumor such as melanoma, head and neck, liver or kidney cancer. The sample was CD4+ or CD8+ T cells sorted from blood, taken in a trial of the OX40 agonist ivuxolimab.

The CDR3 here is CASSLDSLRDRGLLNTEAFF. The DNA of the CDR3 is TGCGCCAGCAGCTTGGATAGTTTACGGGACAGGGGCTTATTGAACACTGAAGCTTTCTTT. The gene calls are TRBV5-1 and TRBJ1-1; 10 bases align to TRBD1. V shed 0 bases and J 0 bases; nucleotides not matched to a gene: 14. This CDR3 region has 20 residues. Per the germline V gene, CDR1 is SGHRS and CDR2 is YFSETQ.